This TCR beta chain was sequenced for a study of blood T cell repertoires in COVID-19. Study background: Donors in the United States, Italy and Spain gave samples during acute or convalescent COVID-19.

The CDR3 spans 15 residues. V shed 3 bases and J 5 bases; nucleotides not matched to a gene: 9. Germline assignment: CDR1 SGDLS and CDR2 YYNGEE. Authors' methods: Cell counts per sample came from amplifying reference gene primers. Sequencing used immunoSEQ multiplex PCR; TCRdb keeps in-frame clones, though not all of them. D and trimming come from the DNA, and the V and J calls and clone size come from that table. In the table there are about 120,000 clones, nearly 90% of which are singletons. Followed longitudinally, the Seattle patients had been enrolled during active infection. The TCR originated in a woman in her fifties or sixties with COVID-19, enrolled during active disease. Source material: peripheral blood. The chain combines TRBV9 with TRBJ1-1; 8 bases align to TRBD1. The CDR3 bases are TGTGCCAGCAGCGAGGAGGGGGACAGGTGGACTGAAGCTTTCTTT. Amino acid sequence: CASSEEGDRWTEAFF.